The source of this T cell receptor (beta chain) is a study of beta chain features in type 1 diabetes. There are 14 residues in the CDR3. The germline CDR1 and CDR2 sequences are SGDLS and YYNGEE. With 4 bases clipped from V and 3 bases from J, the junction kept 5 bases outside the gene matches. Sorting that relied on CD45RO/CCR7/CD25/CD127/CD95/CD27 yielded CD4+ naive, central memory, regulatory and stem cell-like memory cells. A word on this clone: Its antigen is undetermined.

Investigators reverse transcribed all isolated RNA, so they sequenced expressed TCRB transcripts. The data were produced by immunoSEQ multiplex PCR, yet TCRdb's version contains in-frame clones alone and is incomplete. The sample has almost 350,000 clones, roughly a tenth seen once. Study-wide findings and caveats: Any PCR bias toward short templates would affect both groups alike. All four CD4+ subsets from Type 1 diabetes patients carried moderately but significantly shorter TCRB CDR3s.

The chain combines TRBV9 with TRBJ2-7, with 9 bases lining up with TRBD1. This receptor was taken from a man aged 25 to 45 with type 1 diabetes. The sequencing input was central memory CD4+ T cells from blood. In DNA form, the CDR3 reads TGTGCCAGCAGCCTGCGGGGACAGGGCTACGAGCAGTACTTC. It translates to CASSLRGQGYEQYF. Variable domain in full (rest from reference TRBV9 and TRBJ2-7): DSGVTQTPKHLITATGQRVTLRCSPRSGDLSVYWYQQSLDQGLQFLIQYYNGEERAKGNILERFSAQQFPDLHSELNLSSLELGDSALYFCASSLRGQGYEQYFGPGTRLTVT.